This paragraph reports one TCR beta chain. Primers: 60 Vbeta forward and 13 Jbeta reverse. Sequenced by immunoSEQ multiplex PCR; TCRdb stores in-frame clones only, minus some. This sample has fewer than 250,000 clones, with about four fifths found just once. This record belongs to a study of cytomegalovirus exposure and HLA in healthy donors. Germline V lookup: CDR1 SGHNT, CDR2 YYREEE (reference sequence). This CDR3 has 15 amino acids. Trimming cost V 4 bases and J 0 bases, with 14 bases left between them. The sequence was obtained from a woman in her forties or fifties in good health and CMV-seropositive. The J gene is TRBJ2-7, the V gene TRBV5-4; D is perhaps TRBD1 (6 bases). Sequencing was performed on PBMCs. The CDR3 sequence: CASSMEDRSSYEQYF. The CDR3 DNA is TGTGCCAGCAGCATGGAAGACAGGAGCTCCTACGAGCAGTACTTC.